This T cell receptor beta chain was retrieved from a study of control samples from healthy donors and cancer patients. The germline V gene has CDR1 SGHRS and CDR2 YFSETQ. This CDR3 is 12 amino acids long. Trimming removed 4 bases at V and 12 bases at J, with 17 bases between. Assay: immunoSEQ multiplex PCR; the TCRdb copy retains only in-frame clones and omits some. The sample has some 90,000 clones, approximately 88% seen once; the top ten hold 7.5% to 8%. The sequenced sample was blood. The receptor comes from a woman aged 55-70 years in good health. The rearrangement links TRBV5-1 to TRBJ2-7, with a tentative D call TRBD2 (5 bases). The CDR3 nucleotides read TGCGCCAGCAGCGGAGGATCCCTTCTATCGTACTTC. Its protein product is CASSGGSLLSYF.